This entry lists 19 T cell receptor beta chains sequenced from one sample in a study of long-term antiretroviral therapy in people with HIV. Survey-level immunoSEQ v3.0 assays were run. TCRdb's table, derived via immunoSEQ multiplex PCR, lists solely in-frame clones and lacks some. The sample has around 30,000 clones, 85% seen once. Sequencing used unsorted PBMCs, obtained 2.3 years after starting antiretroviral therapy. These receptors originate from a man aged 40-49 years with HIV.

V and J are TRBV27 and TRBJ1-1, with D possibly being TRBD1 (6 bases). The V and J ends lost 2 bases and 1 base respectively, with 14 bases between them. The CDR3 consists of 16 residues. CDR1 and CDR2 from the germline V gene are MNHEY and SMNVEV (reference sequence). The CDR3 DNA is TGTGCCAGCAGTTTAATGCGCCGGACAGCGAACACTGAAGCTTTCTTT. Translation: CASSLMRRTANTEAFF.

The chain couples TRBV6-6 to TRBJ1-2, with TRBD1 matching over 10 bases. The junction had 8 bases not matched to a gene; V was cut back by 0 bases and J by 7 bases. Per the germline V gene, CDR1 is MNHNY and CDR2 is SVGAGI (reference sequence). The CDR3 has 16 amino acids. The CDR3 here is CASSYSTTGGASGYTF. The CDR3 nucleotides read TGTGCCAGCAGTTACTCGACGACAGGGGGCGCGTCTGGCTACACCTTC.

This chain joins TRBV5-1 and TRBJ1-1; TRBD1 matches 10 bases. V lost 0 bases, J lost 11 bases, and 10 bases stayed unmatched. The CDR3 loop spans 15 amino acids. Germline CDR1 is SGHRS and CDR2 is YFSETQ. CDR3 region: CASSLGPGTGEQAFF. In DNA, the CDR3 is TGCGCCAGCAGCTTGGGGCCCGGGACAGGGGAACAGGCTTTCTTT. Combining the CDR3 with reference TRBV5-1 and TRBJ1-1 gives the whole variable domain KAGVTQTPRYLIKTRGQQVTLSCSPISGHRSVSWYQQTPGQGLQFLFEYFSETQRNKGNFPGRFSGRQFSNSRSEMNVSTLELGDSALYLCASSLGPGTGEQAFFGQGTRLTVV.

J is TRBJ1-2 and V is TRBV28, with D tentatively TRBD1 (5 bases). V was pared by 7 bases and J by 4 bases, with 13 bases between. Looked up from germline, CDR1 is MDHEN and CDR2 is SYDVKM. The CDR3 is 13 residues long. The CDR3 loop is CASTRQGRYGYTF. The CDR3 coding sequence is TGTGCCAGCACGAGGCAGGGCCGCTATGGCTACACCTTC.

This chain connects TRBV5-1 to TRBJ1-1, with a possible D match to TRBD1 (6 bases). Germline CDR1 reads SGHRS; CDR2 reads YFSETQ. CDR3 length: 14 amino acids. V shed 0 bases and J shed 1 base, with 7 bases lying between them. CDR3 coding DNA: TGCGCCAGCAGCTTGGCACAGGGGAACACTGAAGCTTTCTTT. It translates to CASSLAQGNTEAFF.

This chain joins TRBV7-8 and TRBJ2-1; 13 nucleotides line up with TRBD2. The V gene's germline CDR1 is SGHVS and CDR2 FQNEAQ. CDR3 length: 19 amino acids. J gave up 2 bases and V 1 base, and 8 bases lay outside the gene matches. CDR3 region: CASSLGPLLAGGPYNEQFF. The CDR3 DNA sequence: TGTGCCAGCAGCTTAGGACCCCTACTAGCGGGAGGGCCCTACAATGAGCAGTTCTTC.

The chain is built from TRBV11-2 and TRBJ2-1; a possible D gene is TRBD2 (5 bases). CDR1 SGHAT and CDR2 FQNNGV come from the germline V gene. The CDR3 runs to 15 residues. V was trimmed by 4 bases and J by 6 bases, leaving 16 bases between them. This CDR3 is CASSSNWAAGNEQFF. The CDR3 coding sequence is TGTGCCAGCAGCTCTAACTGGGCCGCGGGCAATGAGCAGTTCTTC.

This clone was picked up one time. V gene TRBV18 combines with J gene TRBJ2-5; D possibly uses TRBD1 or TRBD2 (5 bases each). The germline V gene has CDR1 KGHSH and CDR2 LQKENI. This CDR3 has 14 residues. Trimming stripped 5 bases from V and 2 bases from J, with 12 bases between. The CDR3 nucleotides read TGTGCCAGCTCAACCGGGACGGCACAAGAGACCCAGTACTTC. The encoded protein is CASSTGTAQETQYF.

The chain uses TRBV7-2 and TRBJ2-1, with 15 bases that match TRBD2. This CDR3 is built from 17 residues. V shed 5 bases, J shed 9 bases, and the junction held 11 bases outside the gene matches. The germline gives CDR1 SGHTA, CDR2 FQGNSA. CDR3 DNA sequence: TGTGCCAGCAGCCCCGGACTAGCGGGAGGGCCCGACACTGAGCAGTTCTTC. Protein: CASSPGLAGGPDTEQFF.

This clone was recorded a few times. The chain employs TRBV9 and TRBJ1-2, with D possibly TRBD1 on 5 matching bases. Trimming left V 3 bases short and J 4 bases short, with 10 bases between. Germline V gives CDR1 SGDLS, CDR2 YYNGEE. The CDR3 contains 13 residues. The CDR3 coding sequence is TGTGCCAGCAGCGCCGGGGCAATCTATGGCTACACCTTC. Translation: CASSAGAIYGYTF. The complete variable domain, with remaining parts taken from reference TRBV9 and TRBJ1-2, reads DSGVTQTPKHLITATGQRVTLRCSPRSGDLSVYWYQQSLDQGLQFLIQYYNGEERAKGNILERFSAQQFPDLHSELNLSSLELGDSALYFCASSAGAIYGYTFGSGTRLTVV.

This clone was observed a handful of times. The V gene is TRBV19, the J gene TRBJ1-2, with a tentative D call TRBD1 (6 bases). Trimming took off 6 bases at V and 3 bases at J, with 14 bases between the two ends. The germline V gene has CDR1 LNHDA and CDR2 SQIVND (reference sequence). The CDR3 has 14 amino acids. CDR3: CASSPDRMDYGYTF. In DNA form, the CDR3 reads TGTGCCAGTAGCCCCGACAGGATGGACTATGGCTACACCTTC.

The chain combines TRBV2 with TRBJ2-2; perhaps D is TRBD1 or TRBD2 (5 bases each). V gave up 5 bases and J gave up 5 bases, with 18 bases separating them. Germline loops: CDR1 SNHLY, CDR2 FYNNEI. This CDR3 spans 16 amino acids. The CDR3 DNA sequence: TGTGCCAGCAGTCCACACGGGGCCGTAAAGACCGGGGAGCTGTTTTTT. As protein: CASSPHGAVKTGELFF.

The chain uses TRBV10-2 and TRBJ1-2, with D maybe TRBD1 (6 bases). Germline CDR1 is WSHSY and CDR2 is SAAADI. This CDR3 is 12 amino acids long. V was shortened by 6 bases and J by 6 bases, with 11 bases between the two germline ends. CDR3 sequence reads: CASRAGVDGYTF. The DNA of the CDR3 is TGCGCCAGCAGGGCAGGGGTCGATGGCTACACCTTC.

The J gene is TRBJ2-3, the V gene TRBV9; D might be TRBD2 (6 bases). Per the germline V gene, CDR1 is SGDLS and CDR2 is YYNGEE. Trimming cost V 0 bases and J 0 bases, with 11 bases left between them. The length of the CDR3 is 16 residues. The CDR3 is CASSVEPSVSTDTQYF. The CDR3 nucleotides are TGTGCCAGCAGCGTAGAGCCTAGCGTGAGCACAGATACGCAGTATTTT. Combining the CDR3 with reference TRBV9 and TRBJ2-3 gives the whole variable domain DSGVTQTPKHLITATGQRVTLRCSPRSGDLSVYWYQQSLDQGLQFLIQYYNGEERAKGNILERFSAQQFPDLHSELNLSSLELGDSALYFCASSVEPSVSTDTQYFGPGTRLTVL.

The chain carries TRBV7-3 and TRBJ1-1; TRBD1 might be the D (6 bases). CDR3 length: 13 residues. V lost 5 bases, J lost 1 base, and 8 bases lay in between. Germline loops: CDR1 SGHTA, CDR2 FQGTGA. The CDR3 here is CASSKGQNTEAFF. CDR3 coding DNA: TGTGCCAGCAGCAAGGGACAGAACACTGAAGCTTTCTTT.

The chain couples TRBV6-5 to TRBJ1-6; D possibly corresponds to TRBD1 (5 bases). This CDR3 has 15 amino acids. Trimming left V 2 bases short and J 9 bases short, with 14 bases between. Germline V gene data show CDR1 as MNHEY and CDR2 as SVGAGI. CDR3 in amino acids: CASSYHRRNASPLHF. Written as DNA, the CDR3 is TGTGCCAGCAGTTACCACAGGAGGAATGCTTCACCCCTCCACTTT.

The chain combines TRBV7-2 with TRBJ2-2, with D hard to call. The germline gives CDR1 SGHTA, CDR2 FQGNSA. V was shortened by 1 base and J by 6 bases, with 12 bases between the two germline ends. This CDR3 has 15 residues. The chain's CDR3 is CASSLVGQAPGELFF. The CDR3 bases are TGTGCCAGCAGCTTAGTGGGCCAGGCCCCCGGGGAGCTGTTTTTT.

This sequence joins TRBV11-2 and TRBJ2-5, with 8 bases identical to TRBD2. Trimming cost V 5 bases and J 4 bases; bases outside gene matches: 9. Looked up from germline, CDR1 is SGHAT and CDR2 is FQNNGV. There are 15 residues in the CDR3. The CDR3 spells CASSRGAGVRETQYF. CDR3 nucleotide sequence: TGTGCCAGCAGCCGCGGAGCGGGAGTGCGAGAGACCCAGTACTTC.

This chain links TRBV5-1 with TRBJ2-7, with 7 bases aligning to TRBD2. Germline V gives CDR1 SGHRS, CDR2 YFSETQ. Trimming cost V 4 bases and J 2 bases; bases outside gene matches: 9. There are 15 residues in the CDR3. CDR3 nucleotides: TGCGCCAGCAGCCGTGGGACTACGAATGCCTACGAGCAGTACTTC. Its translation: CASSRGTTNAYEQYF.